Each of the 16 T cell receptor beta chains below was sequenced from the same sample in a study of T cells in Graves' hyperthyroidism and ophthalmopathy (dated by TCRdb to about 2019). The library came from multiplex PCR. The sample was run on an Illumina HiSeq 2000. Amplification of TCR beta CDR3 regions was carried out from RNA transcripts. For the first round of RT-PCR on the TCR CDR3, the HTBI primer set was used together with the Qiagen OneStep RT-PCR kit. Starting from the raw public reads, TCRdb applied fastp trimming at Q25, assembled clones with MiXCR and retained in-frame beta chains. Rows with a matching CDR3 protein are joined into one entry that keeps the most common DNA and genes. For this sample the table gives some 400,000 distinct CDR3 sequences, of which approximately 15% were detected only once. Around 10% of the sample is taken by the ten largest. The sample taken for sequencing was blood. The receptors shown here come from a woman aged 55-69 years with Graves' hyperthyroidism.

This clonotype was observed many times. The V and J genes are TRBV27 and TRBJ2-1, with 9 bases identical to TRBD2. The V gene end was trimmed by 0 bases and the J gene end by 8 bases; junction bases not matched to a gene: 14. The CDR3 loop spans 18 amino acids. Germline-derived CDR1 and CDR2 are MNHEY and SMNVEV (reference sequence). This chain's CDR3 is CASSLSTGDSGSRYEQFF. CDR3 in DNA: TGTGCCAGCAGTTTATCCACTGGGGATAGCGGGAGTCGGTATGAGCAGTTCTTC.

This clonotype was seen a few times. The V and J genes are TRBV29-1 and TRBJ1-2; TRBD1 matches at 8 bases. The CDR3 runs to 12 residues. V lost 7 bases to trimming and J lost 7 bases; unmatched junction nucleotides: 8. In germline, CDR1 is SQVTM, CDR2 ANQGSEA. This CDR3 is CSDRGTWGGYTF. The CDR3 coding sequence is TGCAGCGACAGGGGGACTTGGGGTGGCTACACCTTC.

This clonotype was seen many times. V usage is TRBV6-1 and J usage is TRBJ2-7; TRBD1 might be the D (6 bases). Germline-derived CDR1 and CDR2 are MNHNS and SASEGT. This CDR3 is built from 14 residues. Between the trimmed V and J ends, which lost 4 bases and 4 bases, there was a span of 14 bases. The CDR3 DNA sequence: TGTGCCAGCAGTGCAACGACAGGAAGGTACGAGCAGTACTTC. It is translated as CASSATTGRYEQYF.

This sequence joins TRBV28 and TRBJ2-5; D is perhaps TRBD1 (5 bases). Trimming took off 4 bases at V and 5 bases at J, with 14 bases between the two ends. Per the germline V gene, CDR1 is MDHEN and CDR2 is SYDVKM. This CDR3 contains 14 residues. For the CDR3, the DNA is TGTGCCAGCAGTTCACTTCGGACAACGGAGACCCAGTACTTC. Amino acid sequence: CASSSLRTTETQYF.

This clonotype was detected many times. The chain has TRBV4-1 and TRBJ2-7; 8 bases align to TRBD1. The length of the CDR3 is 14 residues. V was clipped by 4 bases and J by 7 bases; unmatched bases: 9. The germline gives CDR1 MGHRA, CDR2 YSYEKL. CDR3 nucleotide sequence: TGCGCCAGCAGCCGAGGGACAGGAGCGTATGAGCAGTACTTC. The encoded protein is CASSRGTGAYEQYF.

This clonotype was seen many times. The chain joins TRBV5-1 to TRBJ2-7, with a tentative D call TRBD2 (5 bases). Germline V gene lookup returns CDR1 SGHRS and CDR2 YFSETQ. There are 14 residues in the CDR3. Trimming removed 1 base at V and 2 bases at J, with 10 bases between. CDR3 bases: TGCGCCAGCAGCTTGTCTAGCTCCACCTACGAGCAGTACTTC. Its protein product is CASSLSSSTYEQYF.

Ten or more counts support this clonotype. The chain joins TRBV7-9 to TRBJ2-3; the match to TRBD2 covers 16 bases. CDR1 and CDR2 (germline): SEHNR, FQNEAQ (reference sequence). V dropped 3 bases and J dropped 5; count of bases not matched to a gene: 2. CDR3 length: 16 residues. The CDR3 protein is CASSLGTSGRVDTQYF. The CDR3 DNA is TGTGCCAGCAGCTTGGGGACTAGCGGGAGGGTAGATACGCAGTATTTT.

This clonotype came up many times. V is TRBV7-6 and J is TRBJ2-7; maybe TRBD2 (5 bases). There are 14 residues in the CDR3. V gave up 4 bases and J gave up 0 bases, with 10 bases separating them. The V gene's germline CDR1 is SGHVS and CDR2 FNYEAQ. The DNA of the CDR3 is TGTGCCAGCAGCTCCGGGGTAAACTCCTACGAGCAGTACTTC. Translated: CASSSGVNSYEQYF.

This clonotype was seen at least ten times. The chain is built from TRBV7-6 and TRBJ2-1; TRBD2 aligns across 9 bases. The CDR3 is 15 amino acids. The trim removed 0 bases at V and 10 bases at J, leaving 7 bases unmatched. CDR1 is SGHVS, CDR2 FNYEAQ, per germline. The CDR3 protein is CASSLAPSGKGEQFF. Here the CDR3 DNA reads TGTGCCAGCAGCTTAGCGCCTAGCGGGAAAGGGGAGCAGTTCTTC.

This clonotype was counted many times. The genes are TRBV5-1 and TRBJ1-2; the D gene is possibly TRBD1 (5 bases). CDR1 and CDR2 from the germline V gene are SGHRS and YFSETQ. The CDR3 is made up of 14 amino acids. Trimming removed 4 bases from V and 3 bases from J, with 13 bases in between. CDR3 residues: CASSIGTGDYGYTF. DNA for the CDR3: TGCGCCAGCAGCATAGGGACGGGGGACTATGGCTACACCTTC.

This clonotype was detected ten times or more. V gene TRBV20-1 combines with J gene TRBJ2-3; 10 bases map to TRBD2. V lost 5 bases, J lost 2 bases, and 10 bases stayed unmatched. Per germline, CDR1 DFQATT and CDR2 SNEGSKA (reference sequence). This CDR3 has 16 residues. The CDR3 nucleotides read TGCAGTGCTCCCCTTGGACTAGCGGAGATCACAGATACGCAGTATTTT. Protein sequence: CSAPLGLAEITDTQYF.

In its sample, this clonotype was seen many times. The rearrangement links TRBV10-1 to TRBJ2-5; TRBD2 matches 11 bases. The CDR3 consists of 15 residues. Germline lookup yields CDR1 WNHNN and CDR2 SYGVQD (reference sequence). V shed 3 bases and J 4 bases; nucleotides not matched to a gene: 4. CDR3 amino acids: CASSDGTSGRETQYF. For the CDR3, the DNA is TGCGCCAGCAGTGACGGGACTAGCGGACGAGAGACCCAGTACTTC.

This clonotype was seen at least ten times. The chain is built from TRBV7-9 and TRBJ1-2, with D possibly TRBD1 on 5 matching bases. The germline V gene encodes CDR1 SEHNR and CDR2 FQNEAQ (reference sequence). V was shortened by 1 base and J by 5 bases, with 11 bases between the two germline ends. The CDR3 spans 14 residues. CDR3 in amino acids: CASSLGTGAYGYTF. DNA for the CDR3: TGTGCCAGCAGCTTAGGTACAGGCGCGTATGGCTACACCTTC.

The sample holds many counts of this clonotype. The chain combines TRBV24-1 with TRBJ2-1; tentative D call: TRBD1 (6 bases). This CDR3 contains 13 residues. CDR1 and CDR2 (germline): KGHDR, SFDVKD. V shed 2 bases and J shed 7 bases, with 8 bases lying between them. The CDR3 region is CATSDYRVNEQFF. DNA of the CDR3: TGTGCCACCAGTGATTACAGGGTTAATGAGCAGTTCTTC.

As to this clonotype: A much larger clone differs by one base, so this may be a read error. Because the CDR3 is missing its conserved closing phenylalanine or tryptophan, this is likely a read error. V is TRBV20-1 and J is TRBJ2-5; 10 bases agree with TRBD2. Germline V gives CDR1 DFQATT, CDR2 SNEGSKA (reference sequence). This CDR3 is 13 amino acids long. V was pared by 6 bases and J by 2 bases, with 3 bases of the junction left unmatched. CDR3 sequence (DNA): TGCAGTGCCCTAGCGGGAGTGCAAGAGACCCAGTACTCC. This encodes CSALAGVQETQYS.

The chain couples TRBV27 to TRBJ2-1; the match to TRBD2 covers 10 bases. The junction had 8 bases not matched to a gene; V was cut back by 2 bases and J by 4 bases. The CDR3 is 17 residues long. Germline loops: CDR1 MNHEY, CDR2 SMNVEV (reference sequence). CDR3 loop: CASSLEAGGGDYNEQFF. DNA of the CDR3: TGTGCCAGCAGTTTAGAAGCGGGAGGGGGGGATTACAATGAGCAGTTCTTC.